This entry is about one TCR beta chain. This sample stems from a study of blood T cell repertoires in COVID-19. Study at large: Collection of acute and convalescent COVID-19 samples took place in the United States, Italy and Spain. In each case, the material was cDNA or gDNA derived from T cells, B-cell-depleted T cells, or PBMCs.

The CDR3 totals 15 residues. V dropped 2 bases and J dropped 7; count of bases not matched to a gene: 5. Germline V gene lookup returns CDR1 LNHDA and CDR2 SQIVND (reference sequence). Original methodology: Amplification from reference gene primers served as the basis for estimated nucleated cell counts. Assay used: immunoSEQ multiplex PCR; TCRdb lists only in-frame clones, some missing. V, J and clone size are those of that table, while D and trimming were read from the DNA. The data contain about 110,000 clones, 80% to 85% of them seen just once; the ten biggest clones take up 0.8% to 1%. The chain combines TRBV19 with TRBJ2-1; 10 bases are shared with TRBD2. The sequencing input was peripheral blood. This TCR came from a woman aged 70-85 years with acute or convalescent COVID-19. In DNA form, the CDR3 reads TGTGCCAGTAGTATACGAGCGGGAGGGGGAAATGAGCAGTTCTTC. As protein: CASSIRAGGGNEQFF. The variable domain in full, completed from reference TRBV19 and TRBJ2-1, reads DGGITQSPKYLFRKEGQNVTLSCEQNLNHDAMYWYRQDPGQGLRLIYYSQIVNDFQKGDIAEGYSVSREKKESFPLTVTSAQKNPTAFYLCASSIRAGGGNEQFFGPGTRLTVL.